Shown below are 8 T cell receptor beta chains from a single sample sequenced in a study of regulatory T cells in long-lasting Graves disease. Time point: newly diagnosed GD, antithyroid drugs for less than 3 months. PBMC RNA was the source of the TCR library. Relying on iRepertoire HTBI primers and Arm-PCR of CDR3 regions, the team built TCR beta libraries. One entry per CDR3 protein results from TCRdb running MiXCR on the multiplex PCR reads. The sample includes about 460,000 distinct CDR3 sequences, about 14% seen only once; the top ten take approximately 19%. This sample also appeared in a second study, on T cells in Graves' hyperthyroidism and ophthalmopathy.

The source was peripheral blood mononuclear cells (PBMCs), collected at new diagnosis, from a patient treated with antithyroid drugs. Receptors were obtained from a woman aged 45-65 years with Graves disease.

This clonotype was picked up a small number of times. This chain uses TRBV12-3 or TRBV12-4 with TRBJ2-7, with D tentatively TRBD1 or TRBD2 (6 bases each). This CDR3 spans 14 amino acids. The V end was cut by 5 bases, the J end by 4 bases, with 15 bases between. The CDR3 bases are TGTGCCAGCAGTCAGGGCCGGGGGCAATACGAGCAGTACTTC. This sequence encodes CASSQGRGQYEQYF.

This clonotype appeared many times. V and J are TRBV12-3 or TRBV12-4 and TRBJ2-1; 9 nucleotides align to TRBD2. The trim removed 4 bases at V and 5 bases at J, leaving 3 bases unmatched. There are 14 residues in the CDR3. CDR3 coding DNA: TGTGCCAGCAGTTCTAGCGGGACAGACAATGAGCAGTTCTTC. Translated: CASSSSGTDNEQFF.

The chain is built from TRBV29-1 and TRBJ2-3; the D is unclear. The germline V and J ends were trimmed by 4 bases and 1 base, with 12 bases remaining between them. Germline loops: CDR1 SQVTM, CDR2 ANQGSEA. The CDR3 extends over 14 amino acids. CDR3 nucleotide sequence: TGCAGCGTTGGGAAGTGGGAAGGCACAGATACGCAGTATTTT. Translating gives CSVGKWEGTDTQYF.

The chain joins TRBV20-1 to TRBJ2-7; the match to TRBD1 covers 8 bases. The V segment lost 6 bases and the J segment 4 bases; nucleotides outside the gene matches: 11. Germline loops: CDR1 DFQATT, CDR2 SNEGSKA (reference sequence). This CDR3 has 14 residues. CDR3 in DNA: TGCAGTGCCTTGAGACAGGGGATAGGTTACGAGCAGTACTTC. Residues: CSALRQGIGYEQYF.

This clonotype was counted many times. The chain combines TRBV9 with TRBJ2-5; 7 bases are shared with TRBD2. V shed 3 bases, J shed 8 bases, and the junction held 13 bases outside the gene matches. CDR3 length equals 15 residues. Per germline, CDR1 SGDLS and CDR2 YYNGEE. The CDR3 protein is CASSALGGSGETQYF. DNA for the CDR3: TGTGCCAGCAGCGCCCTGGGCGGGAGTGGGGAAACCCAGTACTTC. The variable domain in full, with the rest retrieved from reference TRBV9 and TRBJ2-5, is DSGVTQTPKHLITATGQRVTLRCSPRSGDLSVYWYQQSLDQGLQFLIQYYNGEERAKGNILERFSAQQFPDLHSELNLSSLELGDSALYFCASSALGGSGETQYFGPGTRLLVL.

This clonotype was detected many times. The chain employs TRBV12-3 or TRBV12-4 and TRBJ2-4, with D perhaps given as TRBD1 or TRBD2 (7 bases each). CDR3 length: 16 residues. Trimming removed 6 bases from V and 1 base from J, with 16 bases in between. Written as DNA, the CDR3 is TGTGCCAGCAGCCGGAGGGGGCGGGGGGCCAAAAACATTCAGTACTTC. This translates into CASSRRGRGAKNIQYF.

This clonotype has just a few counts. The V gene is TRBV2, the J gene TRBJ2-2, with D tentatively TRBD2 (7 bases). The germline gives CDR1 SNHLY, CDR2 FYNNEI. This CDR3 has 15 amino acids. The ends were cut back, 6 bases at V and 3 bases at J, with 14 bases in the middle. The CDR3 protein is CASRQGGAYTGELFF. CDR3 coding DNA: TGTGCCAGCAGGCAAGGGGGGGCGTACACCGGGGAGCTGTTTTTT.

CDR3 loop: CASSLLSSLRGTGRLFF. The CDR3 DNA reads as TGTGCCAGCAGTTTATTATCCAGCCTGAGGGGCACCGGGAGGCTGTTTTTT. The chain recombines TRBV28 with TRBJ2-2, with D possibly being TRBD2 (6 bases). V shed 1 base and J shed 13 bases, with 25 bases lying between them. Germline V gives CDR1 MDHEN, CDR2 SYDVKM. This CDR3 comprises 17 residues.